The rows below give T cell receptor beta chains drawn from one sample of a study of T cell changes during pregnancy in multiple sclerosis. Data came from immunoSEQ multiplex PCR; TCRdb stores just in-frame clones and leaves some out. The sample has about 59,000 clones, over 85% seen once. Here the sequenced sample was CD8+ T cells from peripheral blood mononuclear cells, taken in the third trimester of pregnancy. Every receptor here comes from a female donor with multiple sclerosis, enrolled in a pregnancy study. Both conserved end residues are part of each CDR3.

TRBJ1-5	TRBV5-6	CASSLAGWPHQPQHF
TRBJ2-7	TRBV27	CASSMGQRYEQYF
TRBJ2-7	TRBV5-6	CASSLEGESVYEQYF
TRBJ2-1	TRBV2	CASSGGVLAGEGVGQFF
TRBJ2-1	TRBV27	CASSLLANQYNEQFF
TRBJ2-1	TRBV7-8	CASSLGHLNEQFF
TRBJ1-1	TRBV19	CASSPRDRTTNTEAFF
TRBJ1-1	TRBV21-1	CASTQQGALPLPTEAFF
TRBJ2-1	TRBV27	CASSPSLDEQFF
TRBJ2-3	TRBV6-4	CASSDSSLAGDTDTQYF
TRBJ2-1	TRBV13	CASSLGGGGANEQFF
TRBJ2-7	TRBV27	CASSLSYGTALYPYEQYF
TRBJ1-1	TRBV7-9	CASSLDPGQELTMNTEAFF
TRBJ2-6	TRBV27	CASSWTASGANVLTF
TRBJ1-1	TRBV2	CASSESGMNTEAFF
TRBJ2-5	TRBV18	CASSPIYGQEETQYF
TRBJ1-2	TRBV30	CAWNRQGAYGYTF
TRBJ2-1	TRBV6-1	CASSVSPDRGYYNEQFF
TRBJ2-3	TRBV13	CASSGRDRGLDTQYF
TRBJ2-1	TRBV5-6	CASSTGASYNEQFF
TRBJ1-1	TRBV21-1	CASSKVGSGDTEAFF
TRBJ1-1	TRBV5-6	CASSFGGIGTEAFF